Following are 25 T cell receptor beta chains from one sample sequenced in a study of OX40 agonist ivuxolimab in advanced cancers. Assay used: immunoSEQ multiplex PCR; TCRdb lists only in-frame clones, some missing. The sample has 90,000 to 150,000 clones; more than 80% are singletons. The sample was CD4+ or CD8+ T cells sorted from blood, taken in a trial of the OX40 agonist ivuxolimab. These receptors were taken from an adult with an advanced solid tumor such as melanoma, head and neck, liver or kidney cancer.

The chain employs TRBV4-3 and TRBJ2-3; 10 bases line up with TRBD1. CDR1 and CDR2 (germline): LGHNA, YSLEER. CDR3 size: 15 residues. J gave up 4 bases and V 3 bases, and 4 bases lay outside the gene matches. CDR3 nucleotide sequence: TGCGCCAGCAGCCAGTCCGGGACAGGGGCAGATACGCAGTATTTT. Protein: CASSQSGTGADTQYF.

The rearrangement links TRBV19 to TRBJ2-2; D not certain. CDR3 size: 13 residues. Germline V lookup: CDR1 LNHDA, CDR2 SQIVND (reference sequence). Trimming cost V 9 bases and J 0 bases, with 8 bases left between them. The CDR3 sequence is CASPTPNTGELFF. The CDR3 DNA sequence: TGTGCCAGCCCGACCCCGAACACCGGGGAGCTGTTTTTT.

The chain employs TRBV28 and TRBJ1-5; D remains ambiguous. The germline gives CDR1 MDHEN, CDR2 SYDVKM. V dropped 6 bases and J dropped 4 bases, with 7 bases sitting between them. This CDR3 spans 12 amino acids. CDR3 nucleotides: TGTGCCAGCAGGAACCTTAATCAGCCCCAGCATTTT. Amino acid sequence: CASRNLNQPQHF.

This chain connects TRBV7-9 to TRBJ1-6; D not resolved. Trimming shortened V by 4 bases and J by 9 bases, and 28 bases separated the two germline ends. The germline gives CDR1 SEHNR, CDR2 FQNEAQ (reference sequence). The CDR3 covers 19 residues. CDR3 residues: CASSSFLSPESGIASPLHF. The CDR3 DNA reads TGTGCCAGCAGCTCCTTTCTGTCCCCCGAAAGCGGTATTGCTTCACCCCTCCACTTT.

This sequence joins TRBV11-2 and TRBJ1-2, with D unclear. Looked up from germline, CDR1 is SGHAT and CDR2 is FQNNGV. The CDR3 contains 13 residues. Deletions cut 1 base from V and 4 bases from J, with 7 bases between. The DNA for the CDR3 is TGTGCCAGCAGCTTAGTTAGTGGCTATGGCTACACCTTC. It translates to CASSLVSGYGYTF.

This rearrangement joins TRBV30 to TRBJ1-5; D ambiguous. CDR3 length: 13 amino acids. CDR1 and CDR2 from the germline V gene are GTSNPN and SVGIG (reference sequence). Deletions cut 2 bases from V and 5 bases from J, with 10 bases between. Written as DNA, the CDR3 is TGTGCCTGGAGTCCCCCGAAAGATCAGCCCCAGCATTTT. This sequence encodes CAWSPPKDQPQHF. Drawing the rest from reference TRBV30 and TRBJ1-5, the complete variable domain is SQTIHQWPATLVQPVGSPLSLECTVEGTSNPNLYWYRQAAGRGLQLLFYSVGIGQISSEVPQNLSASRPQDRQFILSSKKLLLSDSGFYLCAWSPPKDQPQHFGDGTRLSIL.

This clone has a single count. The rearrangement links TRBV7-2 to TRBJ2-7; 11 bases fit TRBD2. CDR3 length equals 16 residues. Germline V gene lookup returns CDR1 SGHTA and CDR2 FQGNSA. V gave up 5 bases and J gave up 0 bases; unmatched junction bases: 6. The CDR3 DNA is TGTGCCAGCAGCCTTAGCGGGGGGGCAGGCTCCTACGAGCAGTACTTC. Protein sequence: CASSLSGGAGSYEQYF.

The rearrangement links TRBV5-6 to TRBJ2-5; 8 bases line up with TRBD1. This CDR3 contains 14 residues. J gave up 5 bases and V 0 bases, and 3 bases lay outside the gene matches. Germline V gene sequence: CDR1 SGHDT, CDR2 YYEEEE. Here the CDR3 reads CASSLGQGAETQYF. The CDR3 DNA sequence: TGTGCCAGCAGCTTGGGGCAGGGGGCGGAGACCCAGTACTTC.

J is TRBJ2-2 and V is TRBV10-2; perhaps D is TRBD1 or TRBD2 (5 bases each). Trimming removed 4 bases from V and 0 bases from J, with 15 bases in between. The CDR3 covers 17 residues. The germline V gene has CDR1 WSHSY and CDR2 SAAADI. The CDR3 protein is CASSASGRHANTGELFF. CDR3 nucleotide sequence: TGCGCCAGCAGTGCGTCGGGACGTCACGCGAACACCGGGGAGCTGTTTTTT.

This chain links TRBV7-6 with TRBJ1-5; D is possibly TRBD1 (6 bases). The CDR3 runs to 16 residues. The germline CDR1 and CDR2 sequences are SGHVS and FNYEAQ. V gave up 1 base and J gave up 2 bases, with 12 bases separating them. CDR3 nucleotides: TGTGCCAGCAGCTTAGAGGCGGGGGGCGGCAATCAGCCCCAGCATTTT. Translation: CASSLEAGGGNQPQHF.

The chain has TRBV5-4 and TRBJ2-5; 10 nucleotides align to TRBD1. CDR1 SGHNT and CDR2 YYREEE come from the germline V gene (reference sequence). The CDR3 is 14 residues long. The J segment lost 3 bases and the V segment lost 3 bases, leaving 2 bases of the junction unmatched. The CDR3 region has the DNA TGTGCCAGCAGCTCGGACAGGGGGGAAGAGACCCAGTACTTC. This codes for CASSSDRGEETQYF.

A note on this clone: Other DNA sequences in this sample translate to the same CDR3. The chain couples TRBV28 to TRBJ1-2; 8 nucleotides align to TRBD1. CDR3 length: 14 residues. The germline V gene has CDR1 MDHEN and CDR2 SYDVKM. The trim removed 4 bases at V and 3 bases at J, leaving 4 bases unmatched. This chain's CDR3 is CASSSGGADYGYTF. Here the CDR3 DNA reads TGTGCCAGCAGTTCAGGGGGCGCTGACTATGGCTACACCTTC.

The rearrangement links TRBV7-3 to TRBJ2-3, with D unclear. V shed 5 bases and J shed 5 bases, with 11 bases lying between them. Germline V gives CDR1 SGHTA, CDR2 FQGTGA. This CDR3 contains 13 residues. CDR3 sequence: CASSLTPKDTQYF. The CDR3 DNA sequence: TGTGCCAGCAGCCTCACACCCAAAGATACGCAGTATTTT. The whole variable domain, remainder taken from reference TRBV7-3 and TRBJ2-3, is GAGVSQTPSNKVTEKGKYVELRCDPISGHTALYWYRQSLGQGPEFLIYFQGTGAADDSGLPNDRFFAVRPEGSVSTLKIQRTERGDSAVYLCASSLTPKDTQYFGPGTRLTVL.

The chain recombines TRBV19 with TRBJ1-1, with D possibly matching TRBD1 (5 bases). Deletions cut 1 base from V and 1 base from J, with 10 bases between. This CDR3 is 15 amino acids long. Germline V gene lookup returns CDR1 LNHDA and CDR2 SQIVND (reference sequence). CDR3 DNA sequence: TGTGCCAGTAGTATAGGAGGGGCCGGGAACACTGAAGCTTTCTTT. Its translation: CASSIGGAGNTEAFF.

This chain joins TRBV19 and TRBJ2-7; no definite D call. With 3 bases removed from V and 0 bases from J, the gap between germline ends came to 9 bases. The CDR3 consists of 14 residues. The germline gives CDR1 LNHDA, CDR2 SQIVND (reference sequence). CDR3 DNA: TGTGCCAGTAGTATGAACGTTGTCTCCTACGAGCAGTACTTC. Its translation is CASSMNVVSYEQYF.

The chain carries TRBV14 and TRBJ2-7, with D hard to call. The CDR3 loop spans 12 amino acids. V was clipped by 4 bases and J by 7 bases, with 11 bases between them. Germline V gene sequence: CDR1 SGHDN, CDR2 FVKESK. CDR3 sequence: CASSLLETEQYF. CDR3 DNA sequence: TGTGCCAGCAGCCTCCTGGAGACAGAGCAGTACTTC.

The chain carries TRBV9 and TRBJ1-1; possible D gene TRBD1, 5 bases. V gave up 1 base and J gave up 4 bases, with 11 bases separating them. Germline V gene lookup returns CDR1 SGDLS and CDR2 YYNGEE. CDR3 length: 14 residues. This chain's CDR3 is CASSVQGYGTEAFF. In DNA, the CDR3 is TGTGCCAGCAGCGTACAGGGTTATGGCACTGAAGCTTTCTTT. The whole variable domain, remainder taken from reference TRBV9 and TRBJ1-1, is DSGVTQTPKHLITATGQRVTLRCSPRSGDLSVYWYQQSLDQGLQFLIQYYNGEERAKGNILERFSAQQFPDLHSELNLSSLELGDSALYFCASSVQGYGTEAFFGQGTRLTVV.

Of note for this clone: Other nucleotide sequences in the sample specify the same CDR3. The DNA of the CDR3 is TGTGCCAGCAGTTTACGGATGAACACTGAAGCTTTCTTT. The encoded protein is CASSLRMNTEAFF. The genes are TRBV27 and TRBJ1-1; unclear D gene. The CDR3 is 13 residues long. V lost 2 bases and J lost 0, with 4 bases in between. CDR1 MNHEY and CDR2 SMNVEV come from the germline V gene (reference sequence).

V gene TRBV28 combines with J gene TRBJ2-3; tentatively, D is TRBD2 (5 bases). The CDR3 is 14 amino acids. The ends were cut back, 3 bases at V and 4 bases at J, with 11 bases in the middle. Germline lookup yields CDR1 MDHEN and CDR2 SYDVKM. The DNA of the CDR3 is TGTGCCAGCAGTTTGAATAGCGTACCAGATACGCAGTATTTT. Protein: CASSLNSVPDTQYF.

This clone was counted a single time. The chain joins TRBV18 to TRBJ2-2; weak D call: TRBD1 (5 bases). Trimming pared 5 bases from V and 5 bases from J, leaving 12 bases between. Germline assignment: CDR1 KGHSH and CDR2 LQKENI. The CDR3 length is 14 residues. CDR3 sequence: CASSEGARTGELFF. The CDR3 region has the DNA TGTGCCAGCTCAGAAGGGGCGCGTACCGGGGAGCTGTTTTTT.

V is TRBV30 and J is TRBJ2-7; D gene ambiguous. Germline CDR1 and CDR2: GTSNPN and SVGIG (reference sequence). V lost 0 bases and J 6 bases, leaving 6 bases between the germline ends. The CDR3 is made up of 11 amino acids. The CDR3 is CAWSVRVEQYF. CDR3 bases: TGTGCCTGGAGTGTACGAGTCGAGCAGTACTTC.

The rearrangement links TRBV19 to TRBJ2-5, with no clear D. CDR1 and CDR2 (germline): LNHDA, SQIVND (reference sequence). The germline V and J ends were trimmed by 4 bases and 2 bases, with 5 bases remaining between them. This CDR3 spans 12 amino acids. For the CDR3, the DNA is TGTGCCAGTAGTAGGGGTCAAGAGACCCAGTACTTC. Translating gives CASSRGQETQYF.

This clone appeared once. The chain uses TRBV10-3 and TRBJ2-1; D call uncertain. The V gene's germline CDR1 is ENHRY and CDR2 SYGVKD. Trimming stripped 3 bases from V and 3 bases from J, with 12 bases between. The CDR3 runs to 15 residues. CDR3 loop: CAISEPTPYYNEQFF. The CDR3, as DNA: TGTGCCATCAGTGAACCGACTCCCTACTACAATGAGCAGTTCTTC.

The chain combines TRBV19 with TRBJ2-7; TRBD1 aligns across 11 bases. V lost 10 bases, J lost 4 bases, and 9 bases stayed unmatched. The CDR3 contains 14 residues. Per germline, CDR1 LNHDA and CDR2 SQIVND (reference sequence). The CDR3 reads CATRRTGGPYEQYF. DNA of the CDR3: TGTGCCACCCGGCGGACAGGGGGCCCATACGAGCAGTACTTC.

This rearrangement joins TRBV5-1 to TRBJ1-1; D remains ambiguous. Germline V gene lookup returns CDR1 SGHRS and CDR2 YFSETQ. The CDR3 loop spans 14 amino acids. Trimming left V 1 base short and J 2 bases short, with 9 bases between. The CDR3 spells CASSLSSGNTEAFF. The CDR3 DNA reads as TGCGCCAGCAGCTTGTCCTCAGGAAACACTGAAGCTTTCTTT.